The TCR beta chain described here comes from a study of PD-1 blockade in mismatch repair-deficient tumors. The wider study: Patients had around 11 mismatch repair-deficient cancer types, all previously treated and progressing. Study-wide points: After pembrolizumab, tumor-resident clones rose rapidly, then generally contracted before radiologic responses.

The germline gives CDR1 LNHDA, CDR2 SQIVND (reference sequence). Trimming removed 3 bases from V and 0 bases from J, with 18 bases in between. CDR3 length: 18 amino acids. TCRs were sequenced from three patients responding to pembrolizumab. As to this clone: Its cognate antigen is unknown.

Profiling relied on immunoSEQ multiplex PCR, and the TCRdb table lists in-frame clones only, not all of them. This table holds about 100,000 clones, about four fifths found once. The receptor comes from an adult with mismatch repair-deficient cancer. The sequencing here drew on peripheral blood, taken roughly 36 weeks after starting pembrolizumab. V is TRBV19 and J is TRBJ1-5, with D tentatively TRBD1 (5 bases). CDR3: CASSIRDPYLYSNQPQHF. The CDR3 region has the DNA TGTGCCAGTAGTATCCGGGACCCGTATCTGTATAGCAATCAGCCCCAGCATTTT. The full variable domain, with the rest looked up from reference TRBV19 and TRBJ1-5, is DGGITQSPKYLFRKEGQNVTLSCEQNLNHDAMYWYRQDPGQGLRLIYYSQIVNDFQKGDIAEGYSVSREKKESFPLTVTSAQKNPTAFYLCASSIRDPYLYSNQPQHFGDGTRLSIL.